A single TCR beta chain is shown here with its context. This clone occurred a few times. It has no known antigen specificity. No base quality values were provided; no much bigger clone lies one nucleotide off. To sequence the TCRbeta CDR3 region, genomic DNA was isolated from the sorted cells. The immunoSEQ Assay was used for sequencing of TCRbeta CDR3 regions. Drawn from immuneACCESS, this table holds only the in-frame rearrangements with V and J called that TCRdb kept. Clones are partly lost; checked studies trace under half to an unresolved V gene and leave the rest unexplained. The sample table shows fewer than 45,000 clones, and more than 80% are seen once. Less than 0.7% of the sample rests with the top ten. These data are taken from a study of OX40 agonist ivuxolimab in advanced cancers. Turning to the overall study: Ivuxolimab was a fully human IgG2 agonistic monoclonal antibody targeting the costimulatory receptor OX40 (CD134). Intravenous ivuxolimab was administered to patients every 2 weeks at six dose levels: 0.01, 0.1, 0.3, 1.5, 3 and 10 mg/kg. Prior anti-PD-1, anti-PD-L1 or anti-CTLA-4 therapy was permitted, and approximately 41% of dose-escalation patients had received checkpoint inhibitors. A male proportion of about 79% and a mean age of approximately 60 years, ranging from 23 to 79, were recorded for the dose-escalation cohort. Of the roughly 51 patients in dose escalation, some 19 had hepatocellular carcinoma, around 15 had melanoma, 9 had renal cell carcinoma and 9 had head and neck cancer. Three dose-escalation patients achieved partial responses, one with hepatocellular carcinoma and two with cutaneous melanoma. The paper reports the monotherapy dose-escalation portion (N = 52 patients) of the phase I ivuxolimab trial. The point of sequencing TCRbeta in the periphery was to test whether ivuxolimab changed TCR sequence diversity and drove clonal T-cell expansion. Overall study outcomes, separate from this receptor: In the 0.1-3.0 mg/kg groups, partial responders had among the lowest normalized peripheral clonal expansion, particularly in CD8+ T cells. The antigen specificity of the peripheral T cells that underwent clonal expansion was not determined. At doses of 0.1 to 3.0 mg/kg, clonal expansion of both CD4+ and CD8+ blood T cells was observed from baseline to week 6. Low levels of normalized T-cell clonal expansion were also seen in some patients who did not respond. After ivuxolimab, CD8+ T cells had more expanded clones than CD4+ T cells on average.

The trial excluded patients who had a history of autoimmune disease or who were on systemic immunosuppression. Peripheral blood for TCR sequencing was collected from all dose cohorts at baseline, on cycle 4 day 1, and on cycle 7 day 1. Samples were obtained from an open-label, multicenter, first-in-human phase I dose-escalation trial of ivuxolimab. Adults with locally advanced or metastatic melanoma, renal cell carcinoma, hepatocellular carcinoma or head and neck squamous cell carcinoma were enrolled in the trial. Before TCR sequencing, CD4+ T cells and CD8+ T cells were sorted from peripheral blood as separate populations. V has 9 bases trimmed and J has 5 bases trimmed; junction bases matching no gene number 5. Based on the germline V gene (reference sequence), the CDR1 and CDR2 sequences are MNHNY and SVGAGI. The CDR3 runs 13 residues from the cysteine to the phenylalanine. The DNA shown is the 39-base CDR3, in frame from base 1.

Sequencing was performed on CD4+ or CD8+ T cells sorted from blood, taken in a trial of the OX40 agonist ivuxolimab. This TCR was recovered from an adult with an advanced solid tumor such as melanoma, head and neck, liver or kidney cancer. This chain is built from TRBV6-6 and TRBJ2-7, with 12 bases in between that match TRBD2. The sequence in DNA is TGTGCCAGTGGACTAGCGGGGTTTAACGAGCAGTACTTC. Its protein is CASGLAGFNEQYF.